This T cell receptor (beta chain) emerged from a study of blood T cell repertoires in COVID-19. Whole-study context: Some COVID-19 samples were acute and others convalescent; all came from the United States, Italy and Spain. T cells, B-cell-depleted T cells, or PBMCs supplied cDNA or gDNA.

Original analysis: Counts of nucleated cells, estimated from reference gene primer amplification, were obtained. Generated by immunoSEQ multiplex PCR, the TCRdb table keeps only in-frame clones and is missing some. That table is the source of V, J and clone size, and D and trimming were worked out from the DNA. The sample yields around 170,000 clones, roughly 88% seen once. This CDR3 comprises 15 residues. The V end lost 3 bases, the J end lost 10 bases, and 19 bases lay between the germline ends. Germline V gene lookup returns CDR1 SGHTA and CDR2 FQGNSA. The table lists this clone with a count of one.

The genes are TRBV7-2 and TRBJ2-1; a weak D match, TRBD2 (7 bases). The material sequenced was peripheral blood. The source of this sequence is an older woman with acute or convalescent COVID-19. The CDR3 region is CASSFRGGGRIEQFF. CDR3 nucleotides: TGTGCCAGCAGCTTTAGAGGGGGGGGCCGGATCGAGCAGTTCTTC.